These T cell receptor beta chains were read from a single sample in a study of post-analysis software for immune sequencing data. TCRdb analysed the PCR reads with MiXCR anew, one entry per CDR3 protein. The sample consists of hundreds of thousands of distinct CDR3 sequences, 25% to 30% of them appearing once. The specimen was blood. These receptors originate from a girl between 10 and 17 years old with multiple sclerosis. CDR3s include the opening cysteine and the closing phenylalanine or tryptophan. A D gene is named only where the DNA matches it firmly. The size of a clone is reported for some rows only, either as once, few or many, or as a class for expanded clones.

NA | TRBJ2-1 | TRBV20-1 | NA | CSADPPRVGDGDEQFF | TGCAGTGCTGACCCCCCGCGGGTGGGAGACGGGGATGAGCAGTTCTTC
few | TRBJ2-5 | TRBV5-6 | NA | CASRRLQETQYF | TGTGCCAGCAGGAGACTCCAAGAGACCCAGTACTTC
few | TRBJ2-1 | TRBV28 | TRBD1 | CASRDVGTGRFEQFF | TGTGCCAGCAGAGATGTTGGGACAGGGAGATTTGAGCAGTTCTTC
few | TRBJ2-7 | TRBV7-9 | TRBD1 | CTSSPTPGQASYEQYF | TGTACCAGCAGCCCGACACCGGGACAGGCCTCCTACGAGCAGTACTTC
NA | TRBJ2-7 | TRBV7-9 | TRBD2 | CASSFQTGREGSYEQYF | TGTGCCAGCAGCTTTCAAACGGGGCGGGAGGGCTCCTACGAGCAGTACTTC
many | TRBJ1-5 | TRBV15 | NA | CATSRGGSGIGQPQHF | TGTGCCACCAGCCGGGGGGGGTCGGGTATCGGTCAGCCCCAGCATTTT
NA | TRBJ1-2 | TRBV9 | NA | CANGVTGLTNYGYTF | TGTGCCAACGGCGTAACCGGGCTAACTAACTATGGCTACACCTTC
few | TRBJ2-1 | TRBV20-1 | NA | CSAHRTPRQFF | TGCAGTGCTCACCGGACCCCCCGGCAGTTCTTC
NA | TRBJ2-1 | TRBV20-1 | TRBD2 | CSALLLAGRNEQFF | TGCAGTGCCCTACTACTAGCGGGTCGGAATGAGCAGTTCTTC
NA | TRBJ2-7 | TRBV3-1 | NA | CASSRGGRAYEQYF | TGTGCCAGCAGCAGAGGGGGAAGGGCCTACGAGCAGTACTTC
NA | TRBJ2-7 | TRBV7-2 | TRBD2 | CASSPTSGRRSYNEQYF | TGTGCCAGCAGCCCAACTAGCGGGAGACGTTCCTACAATGAGCAGTACTTC
NA | TRBJ2-4 | TRBV4-3 | TRBD2 | CASSLGRGENIQYF | TGCGCCAGCAGCCTCGGGAGGGGGGAAAACATTCAGTACTTC
NA | TRBJ2-1 | TRBV6-2/TRBV6-3 | TRBD2 | CASSYSGLAEFYNEQFF | TGTGCCAGCAGTTACTCGGGACTAGCGGAATTCTACAATGAGCAGTTCTTC
NA | TRBJ2-7 | TRBV4-3 | NA | CASSVDRLMREQYF | TGCGCCAGCAGCGTAGACAGGCTAATGCGCGAGCAGTACTTC
NA | TRBJ1-1 | TRBV9 | NA | CASSVAQSGAEAFF | TGTGCCAGCAGCGTAGCTCAGTCCGGGGCTGAAGCTTTCTTT
few | TRBJ2-3 | TRBV4-3 | NA | CASSHAEGGLGDTQYF | TGCGCCAGCAGCCACGCCGAAGGGGGGCTGGGAGATACGCAGTATTTT
few | TRBJ2-1 | TRBV13 | NA | CASSLGLIQPRTYNEQFF | TGTGCCAGCAGCTTAGGCCTAATACAGCCTCGCACGTACAATGAGCAGTTCTTC
few | TRBJ2-5 | TRBV28 | TRBD2 | CASSNKLAGEQETQYF | TGTGCCAGCAGCAACAAACTAGCGGGGGAGCAAGAGACCCAGTACTTC
once | TRBJ2-3 | TRBV7-2 | TRBD1 | CASSFQGAGQPDTQYF | TGTGCCAGCAGCTTCCAGGGGGCCGGTCAACCAGATACGCAGTATTTT
few | TRBJ2-4 | TRBV4-1 | TRBD2 | CASSQEGGGWENIQYF | TGCGCCAGCAGCCAAGAAGGCGGGGGGTGGGAAAACATTCAGTACTTC
NA | TRBJ2-1 | TRBV20-1 | TRBD2 | CSARERLGTSGVYEQFF | TGCAGTGCTAGAGAACGCCTTGGTACTAGCGGGGTCTATGAGCAGTTCTTC